This T cell receptor beta chain appears in the sequencing data of a study of cytomegalovirus exposure and HLA in healthy donors. Repertoires were generated with immunoSEQ multiplex PCR, while TCRdb's copy carries only in-frame clones and drops some. Among about 56,000 clones listed, about 92% were seen once. Between the trimmed V and J ends, which lost 1 base and 3 bases, there was a span of 7 bases. The CDR3 is 14 residues long. The germline CDR1 and CDR2 sequences are MDHEN and SYDVKM. The sequencing sample was made of PBMCs. The sequence came from a man aged 18 to 29 in good health and CMV-seronegative. The chain has TRBV28 and TRBJ1-3; D is unresolved. The CDR3 region has the DNA TGTGCCAGCAGTTTATCGGCAGGTGGAAACACCATATATTTT. Amino acids: CASSLSAGGNTIYF.